The clone carrying this T cell receptor (beta chain) was seen more than once but under ten times. The entry originates in a study of blood T cell repertoires in COVID-19. The wider study: From T cells, B-cell-depleted T cells, or PBMCs came the material, which was cDNA or gDNA.

Here immunoSEQ multiplex PCR was the method, and the copy in TCRdb shows in-frame clones only, minus some. The data show about 490,000 clones, with 70% to 90% seen just once and approximately 3% held by the top ten. Deletions cut 4 bases from V and 0 bases from J, with 8 bases between. The CDR3 sequence is 13 residues long. Germline CDR1 SGHNT, CDR2 YYREEE (reference sequence). The receptor's source is a human donor in a cohort sampled during active COVID-19. The sample comprised peripheral blood. The rearrangement uses TRBV5-4 and TRBJ2-7, with no clear D. CDR3 coding DNA: TGTGCCAGCAGCGAGCCCATCTCCTACGAGCAGTACTTC. It yields the protein CASSEPISYEQYF.